This entry features one TCR beta chain sequence. What it recognizes is unknown. The source of the sample is a study of cytomegalovirus exposure and HLA in healthy donors. Whole-study results and caveats: Earlier findings revealed that most TCR beta V segments proved productive either about 90% or about 30% of the time. According to the study, approximately 150 TCR beta chains were cytomegalovirus-associated.

A multiplex PCR was run with 60 Vbeta primers and 13 Jbeta primers. Here immunoSEQ multiplex PCR was the method, and the copy in TCRdb shows in-frame clones only, minus some. The data hold 150,000 or so clones, with just under 75% observed a single time. CDR1 and CDR2 from the germline V gene are ENHRY and SYGVKD. The V gene end was trimmed by 6 bases and the J gene end by 3 bases; junction bases not matched to a gene: 6. CDR3 length: 14 residues. The sequencing input was PBMCs. The origin of this receptor is a woman aged 18-29 years in good health and CMV-seronegative. This chain uses TRBV10-3 with TRBJ1-1; 8 bases line up with TRBD1. The CDR3 loop reads CAIRQTGVDTEAFF. CDR3 nucleotides: TGTGCCATCAGACAGACAGGGGTGGACACTGAAGCTTTCTTT.